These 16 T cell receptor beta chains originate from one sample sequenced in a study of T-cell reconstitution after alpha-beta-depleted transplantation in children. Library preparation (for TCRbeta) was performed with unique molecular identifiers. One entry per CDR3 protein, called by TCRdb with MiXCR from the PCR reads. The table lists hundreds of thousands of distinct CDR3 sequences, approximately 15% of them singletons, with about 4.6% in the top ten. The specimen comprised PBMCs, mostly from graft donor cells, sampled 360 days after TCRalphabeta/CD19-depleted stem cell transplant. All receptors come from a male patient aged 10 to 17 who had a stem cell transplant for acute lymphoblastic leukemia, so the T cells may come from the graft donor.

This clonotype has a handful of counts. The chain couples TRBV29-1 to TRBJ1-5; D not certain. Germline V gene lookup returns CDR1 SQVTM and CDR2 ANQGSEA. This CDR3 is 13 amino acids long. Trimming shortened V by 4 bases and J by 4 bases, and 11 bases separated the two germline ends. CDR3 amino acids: CSVVERMNQPQHF. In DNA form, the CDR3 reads TGCAGCGTTGTCGAACGGATGAATCAGCCCCAGCATTTT.

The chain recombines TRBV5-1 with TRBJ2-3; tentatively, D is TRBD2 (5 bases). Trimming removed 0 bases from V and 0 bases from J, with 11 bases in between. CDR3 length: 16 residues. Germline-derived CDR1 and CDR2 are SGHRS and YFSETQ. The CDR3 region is CASSLADYPSTDTQYF. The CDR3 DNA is TGCGCCAGCAGCTTGGCCGACTACCCTAGCACAGATACGCAGTATTTT.

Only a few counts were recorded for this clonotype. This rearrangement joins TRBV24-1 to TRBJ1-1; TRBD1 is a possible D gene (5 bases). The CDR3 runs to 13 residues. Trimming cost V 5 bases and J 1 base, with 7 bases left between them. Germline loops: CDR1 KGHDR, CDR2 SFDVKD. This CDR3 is CATSGTRNTEAFF. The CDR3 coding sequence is TGTGCCACCAGTGGGACACGGAACACTGAAGCTTTCTTT.

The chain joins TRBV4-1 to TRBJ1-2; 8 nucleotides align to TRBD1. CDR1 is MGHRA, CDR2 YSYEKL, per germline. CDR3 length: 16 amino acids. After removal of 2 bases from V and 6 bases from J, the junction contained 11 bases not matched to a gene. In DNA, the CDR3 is TGCGCCAGCAGCCAACCGAGACAGGGGATGCGGCATGGCTACACCTTC. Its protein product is CASSQPRQGMRHGYTF.

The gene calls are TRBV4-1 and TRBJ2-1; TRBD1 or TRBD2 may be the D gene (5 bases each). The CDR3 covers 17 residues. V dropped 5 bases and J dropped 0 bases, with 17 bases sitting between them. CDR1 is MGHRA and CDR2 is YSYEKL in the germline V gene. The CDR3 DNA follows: TGCGCCAGCAGCGTCCCTCGGGGCGAGATCTCCTACAATGAGCAGTTCTTC. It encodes CASSVPRGEISYNEQFF.

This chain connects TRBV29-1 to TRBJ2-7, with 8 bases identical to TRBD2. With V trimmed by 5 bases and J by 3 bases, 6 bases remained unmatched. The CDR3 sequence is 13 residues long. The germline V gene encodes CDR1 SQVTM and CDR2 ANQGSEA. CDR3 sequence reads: CSVQAGVIYEQYF. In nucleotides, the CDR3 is TGCAGCGTTCAAGCGGGAGTCATCTACGAGCAGTACTTC.

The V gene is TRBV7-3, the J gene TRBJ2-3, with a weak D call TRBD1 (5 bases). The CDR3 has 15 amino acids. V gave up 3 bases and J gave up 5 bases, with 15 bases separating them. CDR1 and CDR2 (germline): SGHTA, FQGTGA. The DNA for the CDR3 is TGTGCCAGCAGCTTGGGGCAGGCTAGGGGAGATACGCAGTATTTT. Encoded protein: CASSLGQARGDTQYF.

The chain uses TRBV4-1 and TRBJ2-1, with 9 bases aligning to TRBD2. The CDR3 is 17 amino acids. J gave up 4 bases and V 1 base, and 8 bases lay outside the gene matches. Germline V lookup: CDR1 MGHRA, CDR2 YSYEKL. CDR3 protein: CASSQAFSGSGYNEQFF. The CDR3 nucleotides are TGCGCCAGCAGCCAAGCCTTTAGCGGGAGTGGGTACAATGAGCAGTTCTTC.

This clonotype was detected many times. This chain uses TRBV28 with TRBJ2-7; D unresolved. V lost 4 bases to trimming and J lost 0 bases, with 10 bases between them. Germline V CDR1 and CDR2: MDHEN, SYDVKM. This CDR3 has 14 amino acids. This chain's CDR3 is CASSSGPSSYEQYF. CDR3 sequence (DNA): TGTGCCAGCAGTTCAGGACCGAGCTCCTACGAGCAGTACTTC.

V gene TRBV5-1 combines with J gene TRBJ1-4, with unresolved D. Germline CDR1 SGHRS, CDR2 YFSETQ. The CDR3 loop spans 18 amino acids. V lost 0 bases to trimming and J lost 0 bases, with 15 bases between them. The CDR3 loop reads CASSLGRIMTTTNEKLFF. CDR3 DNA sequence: TGCGCCAGCAGCTTGGGACGGATAATGACCACAACTAATGAAAAACTGTTTTTT.

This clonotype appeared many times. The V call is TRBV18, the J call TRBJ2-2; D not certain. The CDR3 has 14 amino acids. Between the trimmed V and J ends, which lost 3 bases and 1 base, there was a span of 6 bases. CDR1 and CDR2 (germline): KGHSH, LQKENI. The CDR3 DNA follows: TGTGCCAGCTCACCCGACTTGAACACCGGGGAGCTGTTTTTT. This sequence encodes CASSPDLNTGELFF.

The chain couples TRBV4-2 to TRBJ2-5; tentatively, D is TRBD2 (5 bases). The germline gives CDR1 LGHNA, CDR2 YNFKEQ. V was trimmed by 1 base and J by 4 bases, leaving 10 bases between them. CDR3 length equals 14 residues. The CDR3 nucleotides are TGTGCCAGCAGCCAAGTCCCGGGGATAGAGACCCAGTACTTC. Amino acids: CASSQVPGIETQYF.

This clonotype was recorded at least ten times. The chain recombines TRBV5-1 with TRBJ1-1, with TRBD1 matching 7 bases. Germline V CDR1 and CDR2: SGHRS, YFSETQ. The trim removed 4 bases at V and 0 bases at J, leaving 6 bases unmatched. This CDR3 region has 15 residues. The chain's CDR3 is CASSPRTGVNTEAFF. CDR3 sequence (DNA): TGCGCCAGCAGCCCTAGGACAGGAGTGAACACTGAAGCTTTCTTT.

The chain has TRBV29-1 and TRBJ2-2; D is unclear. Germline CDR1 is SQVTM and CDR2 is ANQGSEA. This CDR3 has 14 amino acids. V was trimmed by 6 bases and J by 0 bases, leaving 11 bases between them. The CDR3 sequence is CSVKLYANTGELFF. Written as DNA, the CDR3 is TGCAGCGTGAAACTATACGCGAACACCGGGGAGCTGTTTTTT.

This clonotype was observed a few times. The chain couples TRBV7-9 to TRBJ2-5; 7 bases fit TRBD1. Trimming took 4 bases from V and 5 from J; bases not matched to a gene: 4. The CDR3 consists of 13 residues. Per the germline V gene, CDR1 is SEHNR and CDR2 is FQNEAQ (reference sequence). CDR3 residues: CASSSGGWETQYF. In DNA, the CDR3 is TGTGCCAGCAGCTCAGGGGGATGGGAGACCCAGTACTTC.

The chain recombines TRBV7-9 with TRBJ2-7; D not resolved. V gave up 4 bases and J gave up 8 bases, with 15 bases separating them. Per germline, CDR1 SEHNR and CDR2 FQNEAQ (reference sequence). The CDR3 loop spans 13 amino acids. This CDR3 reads CASSSTKHQKQYF. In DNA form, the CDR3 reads TGTGCCAGCAGCTCCACCAAACACCAGAAGCAGTACTTC.